Here is one T cell receptor (beta chain) with its context. DNA was extracted from around 1-9.1 million thawed cryopreserved PBMC. This sample is drawn from a study of long-term antiretroviral therapy in people with HIV. The length of the CDR3 is 16 residues. Germline V lookup: CDR1 MDHEN, CDR2 SYDVKM. V was clipped by 4 bases and J by 4 bases, with 17 bases between them. At survey level, the immunoSEQ assay was run in its v3.0 version. This table comes from immunoSEQ multiplex PCR, and its TCRdb copy is limited to in-frame clones, with some not included. The sample yields some 20,000 clones, about three quarters seen once.

The receptor's source is a woman aged 40 to 50 with HIV. The specimen was unsorted PBMCs, collected at the start of antiretroviral therapy, before treatment. The rearrangement uses TRBV28 and TRBJ2-1, with TRBD2 as a possible D gene (5 bases). The CDR3 spells CASSSNLREPYNEQFF. For the CDR3, the DNA is TGTGCCAGCAGTTCAAATCTCCGGGAACCATACAATGAGCAGTTCTTC. The complete variable domain, with remaining parts taken from reference TRBV28 and TRBJ2-1, reads DVKVTQSSRYLVKRTGEKVFLECVQDMDHENMFWYRQDPGLGLRLIYFSYDVKMKEKGDIPEGYSVSREKKERFSLILESASTNQTSMYLCASSSNLREPYNEQFFGPGTRLTVL.